The rows below give T cell receptor beta chains drawn from one sample of a study of T cell responses to AZD1222 COVID-19 vaccine. Profiling relied on immunoSEQ multiplex PCR, and the TCRdb table lists in-frame clones only, not all of them. The table has about 140,000 clones, 88% seen once. The sequenced sample was peripheral blood, obtained 28 days after the second AZD1222 dose. All receptors come from an adult who received the AZD1222 COVID-19 vaccine. Each CDR3 is given with its conserved first and last residue. Fields, in order: V gene, D gene, J gene, clone size, CDR3 DNA, CDR3 protein. D genes are given only for firm matches. The size field is filled for only some rows; it gives once, few, many or a size class.

>TRBV11-2|-|TRBJ2-6|few
TGTGCCAGCAGCTCACTCACTGCGACTGGGGCCAACGTCCTGACTTTC
CASSSLTATGANVLTF
>TRBV15|TRBD2|TRBJ2-1|-
TGTGCCACCAGCAGAGGGACTAGCCCGTGGGATGAGCAGTTCTTC
CATSRGTSPWDEQFF
>TRBV9|TRBD2|TRBJ2-1|-
TGTGCCAGCAGCGTAGGTTTTAGCGGGAGTAAAATCTACAATGAGCAGTTCTTC
CASSVGFSGSKIYNEQFF
>TRBV27|-|TRBJ2-5|-
TGTGCCAGCAGTTTGTGGGGCAGGCCAGGGTTAGAGACCCAGTACTTC
CASSLWGRPGLETQYF
>TRBV12-3/TRBV12-4|-|TRBJ1-1|-
TGTGCCAGCAGTCCCCCAGGGTTCACTGAAGCTTTCTTT
CASSPPGFTEAFF
>TRBV5-1|TRBD1|TRBJ1-1|-
TGCGCCAGCAGCGGGGGACAGGGGCTATCTGAAGCTTTCTTT
CASSGGQGLSEAFF
>TRBV2|TRBD1|TRBJ1-2|-
TGTGCCAGCAGCCGACAGGGGGAAGGCTACACCTTC
CASSRQGEGYTF
>TRBV30|-|TRBJ1-6|-
TGTGCCTGGACTAGAACAAATTCACCCCTCCACTTT
CAWTRTNSPLHF
>TRBV3-1/TRBV3-2|-|TRBJ1-2|-
TGTGCCAGCAGCCAGCGGTCCCGACAGAGTAACTATGGCTACACCTTC
CASSQRSRQSNYGYTF
>TRBV19|-|TRBJ1-5|-
TGTGCCAGTAGTGCGGTGAGGGGGAGCAATCAGCCCCAGCATTTT
CASSAVRGSNQPQHF
>TRBV6-5|-|TRBJ2-3|-
TGTGCCAGCAGTAACCAGGACACAGATACGCAGTATTTT
CASSNQDTDTQYF
>TRBV6-5|-|TRBJ1-6|few
TGTGCCAGCAGCCTTCAGGACTATAGGACACCCCTCCACTTT
CASSLQDYRTPLHF
>TRBV5-4|-|TRBJ2-2|-
TGTGCCAGCAGCTTGGATGGGAACGCGAACACCGGGGAGCTGTTTTTT
CASSLDGNANTGELFF
>TRBV7-9|-|TRBJ1-2|-
TGTGCCAGCAGCTTAGACCAGTCCCCGCGCGGCTACACCTTC
CASSLDQSPRGYTF
>TRBV19|-|TRBJ2-7|once
TGTGCCACAAGAAAAACTCAGGGGACCTACGAGCAGTACTTC
CATRKTQGTYEQYF
>TRBV5-1|TRBD1|TRBJ1-1|-
TGCGCCAGCAGCACTCCGGGACAGGGGAACACTGAAGCTTTCTTT
CASSTPGQGNTEAFF
>TRBV19|-|TRBJ1-3|-
TGTGCCAGCGCCACCTGGATGGGAACCTCTGGAAACACCATATATTTT
CASATWMGTSGNTIYF
>TRBV19|TRBD2|TRBJ2-1|-
TGTGCCAGTGACCCAGGGACTAGCGCGTCCTACAATGAGCAGTTCTTC
CASDPGTSASYNEQFF
>TRBV18|TRBD1|TRBJ2-2|once
TGTGCCAGCTCACCAACGGACAGGGTTATCGGGGAGCTGTTTTTT
CASSPTDRVIGELFF
>TRBV6-2/TRBV6-3|-|TRBJ2-7|-
TGTGCCAGCAGTTCCATCCGGGTCGACTCCTACGAGCAGTACTTC
CASSSIRVDSYEQYF
>TRBV7-3|TRBD2|TRBJ2-1|few
TGTGCCAGCAGCACCAGCCCGGGACTACATTACAATGAGCAGTTCTTC
CASSTSPGLHYNEQFF
>TRBV30|-|TRBJ1-4|few
TGTGCCTGGACCCCAGCGACTAATGAAAAACTGTTTTTT
CAWTPATNEKLFF
>TRBV3-1/TRBV3-2|-|TRBJ2-7|-
TGTGCCAGCAGCCAAGATCCCTCCGGCTACGAGCAGTACTTC
CASSQDPSGYEQYF
>TRBV30|TRBD1|TRBJ1-1|-
TGTGCCTGGAGTGTACAGGGGACAGGGAGTAGGACTGAAGCTTTCTTT
CAWSVQGTGSRTEAFF
>TRBV13|-|TRBJ1-6|-
TGTGCCAGCAGCTTAAACCTATTGGGCGGCAATCAGGATTCACCCCTCCACTTT
CASSLNLLGGNQDSPLHF
>TRBV5-1|TRBD2|TRBJ2-3|-
TGCGCCAGTGAGCGGGGGACCGGGGATACGCAGTATTTT
CASERGTGDTQYF
>TRBV7-2|TRBD1|TRBJ2-1|-
TGTGCCAGCAGCTTCGGGACAGGATCCTACAATGAGCAGTTCTTC
CASSFGTGSYNEQFF
>TRBV30|-|TRBJ1-3|-
TGTGCCCGTCACTCCAGGGAATCTGGAAACACCATATATTTT
CARHSRESGNTIYF
>TRBV27|TRBD1|TRBJ2-5|-
TGTGCCAGCAGGCCACAGGGGGCTAACCTACAAGAGACCCAGTACTTC
CASRPQGANLQETQYF
>TRBV30|-|TRBJ1-5|-
TGTGCCTGGAGTTCAGGGGACAATTATAATCAGCCCCAGCATTTT
CAWSSGDNYNQPQHF
>TRBV10-2|-|TRBJ1-2|-
TGCGCCAGCAGTGACAAATCTGATGGCTACACCTTC
CASSDKSDGYTF
>TRBV2|TRBD2|TRBJ2-2|-
TGTGCCAGCAGATGGCGGGAGGGCCTGTCCGGGGAGCTGTTTTTT
CASRWREGLSGELFF
>TRBV19|TRBD2|TRBJ2-1|-
TGTGCCACCGGTGGGGCCTTCAGCGGGATTGGAAATGAGCAGTTCTTC
CATGGAFSGIGNEQFF
>TRBV5-6|-|TRBJ2-3|-
TGTGCCAGCAGCTCACAGGGCACAGATACGCAGTATTTT
CASSSQGTDTQYF
>TRBV2|-|TRBJ1-4|-
TGTGCCAGCGCGGGAACTAATGAAAAACTGTTTTTT
CASAGTNEKLFF
>TRBV11-2|-|TRBJ2-1|once
TGTGCCAGCAGGGCTGGGGTCCGACAGTTCTTC
CASRAGVRQFF